The clone carrying this TCR beta chain was observed a few times. Its antigen is undetermined. This CDR3 has 11 residues. Per germline, CDR1 MNHEY and CDR2 SVGAGI. The ends lost 7 bases at V and 8 bases at J; junction bases unmatched: 4. The data are from a study of blood T cells in healthy people across ages. The study drew donors from healthy Caucasian individuals in Russia aged roughly 6 to 90. The authors drew about 10 milliliters of peripheral blood from each donor. Isolation of PBMCs gave at least 6.5 million cells per sample. Whole-study results and caveats: CMV status of donors was unknown, possibly confounding expanded clonotype changes.

With a J-beta primer mix and a sample-barcoded 5' primer, a second PCR ran about 6 to 11 cycles. TCRdb called the 5' RACE reads again in MiXCR, with one record for every CDR3 protein. The data hold 1.5 million to 2 million distinct CDR3 sequences, with roughly 28% observed a single time. The receptor comes from a woman aged 25-40 years in good health. Input material: blood. The chain combines TRBV6-5 with TRBJ1-1; 7 bases align to TRBD1. The CDR3 sequence is CASIETGEAFF. The CDR3 bases are TGTGCCAGCATCGAGACAGGGGAAGCTTTCTTT.